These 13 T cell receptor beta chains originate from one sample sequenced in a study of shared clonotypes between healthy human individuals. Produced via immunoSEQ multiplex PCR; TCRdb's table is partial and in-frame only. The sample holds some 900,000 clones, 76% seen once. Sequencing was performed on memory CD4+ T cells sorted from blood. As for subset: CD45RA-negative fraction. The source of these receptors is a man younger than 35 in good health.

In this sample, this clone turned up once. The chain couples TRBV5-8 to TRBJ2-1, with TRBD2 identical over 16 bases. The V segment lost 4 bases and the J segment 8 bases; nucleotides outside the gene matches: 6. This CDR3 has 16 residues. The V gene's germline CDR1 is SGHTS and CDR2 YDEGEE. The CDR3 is CASSTGTSGRVYEQFF. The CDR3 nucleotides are TGTGCCAGCAGCACCGGGACTAGCGGGAGGGTATATGAGCAGTTCTTC.

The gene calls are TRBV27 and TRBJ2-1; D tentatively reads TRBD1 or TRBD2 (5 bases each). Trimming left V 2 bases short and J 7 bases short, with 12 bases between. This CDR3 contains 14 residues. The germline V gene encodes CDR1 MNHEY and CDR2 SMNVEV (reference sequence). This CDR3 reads CASSLVGTWNEQFF. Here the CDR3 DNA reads TGTGCCAGCAGTTTAGTGGGGACGTGGAATGAGCAGTTCTTC.

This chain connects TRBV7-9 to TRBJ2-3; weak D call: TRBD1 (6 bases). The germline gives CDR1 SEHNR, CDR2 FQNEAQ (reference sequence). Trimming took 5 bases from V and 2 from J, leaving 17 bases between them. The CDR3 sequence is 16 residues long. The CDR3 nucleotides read TGTGCCAGCAGCCTTCATCGGGACAAGATCACAGATACGCAGTATTTT. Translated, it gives CASSLHRDKITDTQYF.

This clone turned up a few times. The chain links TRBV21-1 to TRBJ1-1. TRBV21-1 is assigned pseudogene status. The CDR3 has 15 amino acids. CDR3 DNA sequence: TGTGCCAGCAGCAAAGGTCTCTTGTTTCGGTCTGAAGCTTTCTTT. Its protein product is CASSKGLLFRSEAFF.

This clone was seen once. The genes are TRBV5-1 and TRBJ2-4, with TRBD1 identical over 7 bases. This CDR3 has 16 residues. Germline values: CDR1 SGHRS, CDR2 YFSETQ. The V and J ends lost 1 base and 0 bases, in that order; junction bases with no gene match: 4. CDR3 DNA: TGCGCCAGCAGCTTGACAGGGGCCTTAGCCAAAAACATTCAGTACTTC. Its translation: CASSLTGALAKNIQYF.

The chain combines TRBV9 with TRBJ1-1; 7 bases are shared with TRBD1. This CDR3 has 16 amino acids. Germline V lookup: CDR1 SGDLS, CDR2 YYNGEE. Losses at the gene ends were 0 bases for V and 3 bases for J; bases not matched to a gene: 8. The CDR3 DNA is TGTGCCAGCAGCGTAGGGGAGGCAGGGGGGTACACTGAAGCTTTCTTT. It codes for CASSVGEAGGYTEAFF.

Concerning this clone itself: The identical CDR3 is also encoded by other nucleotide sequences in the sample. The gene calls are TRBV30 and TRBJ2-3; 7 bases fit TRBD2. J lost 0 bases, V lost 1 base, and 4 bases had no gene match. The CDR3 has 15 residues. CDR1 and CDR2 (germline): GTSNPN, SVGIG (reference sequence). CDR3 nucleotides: TGTGCCTGGAGTGGAGGTAGCGGGAGCACAGATACGCAGTATTTT. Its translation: CAWSGGSGSTDTQYF.

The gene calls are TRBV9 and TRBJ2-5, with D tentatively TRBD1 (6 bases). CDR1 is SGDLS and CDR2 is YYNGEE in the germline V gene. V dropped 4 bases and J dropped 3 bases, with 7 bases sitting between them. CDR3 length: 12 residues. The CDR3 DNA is TGTGCCAGCAGCTACAGGGAAGAGACCCAGTACTTC. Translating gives CASSYREETQYF. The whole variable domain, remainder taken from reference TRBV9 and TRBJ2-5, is DSGVTQTPKHLITATGQRVTLRCSPRSGDLSVYWYQQSLDQGLQFLIQYYNGEERAKGNILERFSAQQFPDLHSELNLSSLELGDSALYFCASSYREETQYFGPGTRLLVL.

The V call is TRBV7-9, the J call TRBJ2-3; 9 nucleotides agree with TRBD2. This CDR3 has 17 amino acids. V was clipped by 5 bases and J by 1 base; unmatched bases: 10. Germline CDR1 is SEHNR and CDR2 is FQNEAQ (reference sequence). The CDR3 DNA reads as TGTGCCAGCAGCACCGGGACTAGCCCCTTCGGCACAGATACGCAGTATTTT. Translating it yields CASSTGTSPFGTDTQYF.

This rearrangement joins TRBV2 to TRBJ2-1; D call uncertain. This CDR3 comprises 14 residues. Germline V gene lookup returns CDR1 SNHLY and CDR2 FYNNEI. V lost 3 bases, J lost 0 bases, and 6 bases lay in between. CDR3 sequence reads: CASSESSSYNEQFF. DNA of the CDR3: TGTGCCAGCAGTGAGAGTAGCTCCTACAATGAGCAGTTCTTC.

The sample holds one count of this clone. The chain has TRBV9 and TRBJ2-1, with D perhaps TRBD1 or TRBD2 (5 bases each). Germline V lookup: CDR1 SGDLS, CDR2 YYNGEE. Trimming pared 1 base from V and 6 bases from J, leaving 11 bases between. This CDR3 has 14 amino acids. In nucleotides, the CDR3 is TGTGCCAGCAGCGTATCAGGGAGTCTCAATGAGCAGTTCTTC. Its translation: CASSVSGSLNEQFF.

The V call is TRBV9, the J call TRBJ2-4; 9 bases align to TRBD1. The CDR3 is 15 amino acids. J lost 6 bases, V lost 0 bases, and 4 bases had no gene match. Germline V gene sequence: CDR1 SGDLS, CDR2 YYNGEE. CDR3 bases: TGTGCCAGCAGCGTAGAGGGACAGGGAGGAAACATTCAGTACTTC. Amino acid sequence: CASSVEGQGGNIQYF.

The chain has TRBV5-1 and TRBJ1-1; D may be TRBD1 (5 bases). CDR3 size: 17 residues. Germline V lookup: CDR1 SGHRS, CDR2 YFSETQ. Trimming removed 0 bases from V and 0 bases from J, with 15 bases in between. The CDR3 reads CASSLGGSLYLNTEAFF. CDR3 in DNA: TGCGCCAGCAGCTTGGGGGGCAGCCTCTATCTGAACACTGAAGCTTTCTTT.